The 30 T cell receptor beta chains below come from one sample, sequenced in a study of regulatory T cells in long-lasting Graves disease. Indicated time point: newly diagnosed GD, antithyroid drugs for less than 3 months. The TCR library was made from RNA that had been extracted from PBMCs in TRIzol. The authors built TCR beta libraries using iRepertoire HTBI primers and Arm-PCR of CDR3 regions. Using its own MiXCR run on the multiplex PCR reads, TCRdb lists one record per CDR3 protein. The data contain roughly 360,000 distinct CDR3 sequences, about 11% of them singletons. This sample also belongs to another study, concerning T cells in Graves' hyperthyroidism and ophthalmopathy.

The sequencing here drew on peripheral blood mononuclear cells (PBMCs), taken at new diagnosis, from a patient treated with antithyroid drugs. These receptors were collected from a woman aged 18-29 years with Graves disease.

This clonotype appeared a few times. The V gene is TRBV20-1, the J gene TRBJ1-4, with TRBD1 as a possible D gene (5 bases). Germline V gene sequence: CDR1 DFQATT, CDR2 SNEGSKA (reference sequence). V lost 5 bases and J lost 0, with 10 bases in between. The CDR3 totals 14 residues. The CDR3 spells CSAPGGSTNEKLFF. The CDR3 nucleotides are TGCAGTGCTCCTGGGGGGTCAACTAATGAAAAACTGTTTTTT.

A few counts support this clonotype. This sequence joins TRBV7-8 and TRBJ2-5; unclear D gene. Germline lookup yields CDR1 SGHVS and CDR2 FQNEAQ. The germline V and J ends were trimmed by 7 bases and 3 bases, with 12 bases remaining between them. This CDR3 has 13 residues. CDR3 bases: TGTGCCAGCAACTCGTTGGGGAAAGAGACCCAGTACTTC. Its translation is CASNSLGKETQYF.

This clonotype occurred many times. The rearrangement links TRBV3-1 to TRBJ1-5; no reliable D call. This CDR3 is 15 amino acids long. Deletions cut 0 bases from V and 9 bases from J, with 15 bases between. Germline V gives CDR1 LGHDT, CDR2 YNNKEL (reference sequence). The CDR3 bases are TGTGCCAGCAGCCAAGATTTGTCCGGAAGAACGCCCCAGCATTTT. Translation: CASSQDLSGRTPQHF.

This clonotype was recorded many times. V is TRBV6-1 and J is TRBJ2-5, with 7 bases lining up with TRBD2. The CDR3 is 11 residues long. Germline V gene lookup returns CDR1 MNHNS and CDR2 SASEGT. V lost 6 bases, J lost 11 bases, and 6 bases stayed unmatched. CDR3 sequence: CASRTTSVQYF. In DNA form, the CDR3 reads TGTGCCAGCAGAACTACTAGCGTACAGTACTTC.

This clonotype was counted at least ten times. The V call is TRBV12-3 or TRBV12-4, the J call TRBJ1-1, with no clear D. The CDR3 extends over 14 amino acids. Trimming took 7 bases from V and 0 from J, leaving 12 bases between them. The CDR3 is CASKELQLNTEAFF. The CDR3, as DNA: TGTGCCAGCAAAGAATTACAGCTGAACACTGAAGCTTTCTTT.

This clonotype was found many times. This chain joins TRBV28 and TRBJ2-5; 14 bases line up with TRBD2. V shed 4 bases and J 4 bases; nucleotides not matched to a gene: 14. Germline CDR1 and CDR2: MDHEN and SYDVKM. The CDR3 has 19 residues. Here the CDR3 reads CASSSSTGTSGSVLETQYF. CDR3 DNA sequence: TGTGCCAGCAGTTCTAGTACCGGGACTAGCGGGAGTGTATTAGAGACCCAGTACTTC.

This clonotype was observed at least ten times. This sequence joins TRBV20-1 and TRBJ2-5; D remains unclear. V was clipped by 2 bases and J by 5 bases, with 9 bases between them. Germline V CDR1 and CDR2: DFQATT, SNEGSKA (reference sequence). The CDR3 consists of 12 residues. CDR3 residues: CSARPGSETQYF. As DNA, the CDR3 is TGCAGTGCTAGACCCGGGTCGGAGACCCAGTACTTC.

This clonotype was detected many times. CDR3 loop: CASSLARTGANEQFF. The CDR3 DNA is TGTGCCAGCAGCTTAGCTCGGACAGGGGCCAATGAGCAGTTCTTC. The V gene is TRBV13, the J gene TRBJ2-1, with 9 bases matching TRBD1. Germline trimming cut 1 base from V and 6 bases from J; bases unmatched to any gene: 4. The CDR3 extends over 15 amino acids. Per germline, CDR1 PRHDT and CDR2 FYEKMQ (reference sequence).

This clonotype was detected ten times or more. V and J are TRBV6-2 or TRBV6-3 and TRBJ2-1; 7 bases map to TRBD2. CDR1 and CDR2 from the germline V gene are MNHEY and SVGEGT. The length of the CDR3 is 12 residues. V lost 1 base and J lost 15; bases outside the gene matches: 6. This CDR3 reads CASSYLGEGRFF. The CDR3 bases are TGTGCCAGCAGTTACTTAGGGGAGGGCCGGTTCTTC.

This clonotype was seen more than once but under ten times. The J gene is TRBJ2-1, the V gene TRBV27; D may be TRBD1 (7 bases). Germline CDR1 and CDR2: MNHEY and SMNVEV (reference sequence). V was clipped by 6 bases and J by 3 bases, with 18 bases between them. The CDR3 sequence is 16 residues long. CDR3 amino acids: CASRRRQGGIYNEQFF. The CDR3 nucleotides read TGTGCCAGCAGGAGAAGACAGGGAGGAATCTACAATGAGCAGTTCTTC.

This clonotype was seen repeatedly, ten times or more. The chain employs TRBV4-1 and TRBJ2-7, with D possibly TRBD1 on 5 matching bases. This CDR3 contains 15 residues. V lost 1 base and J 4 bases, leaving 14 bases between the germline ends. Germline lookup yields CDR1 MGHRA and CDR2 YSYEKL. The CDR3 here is CASSQVGRAKYEQYF. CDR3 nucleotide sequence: TGCGCCAGCAGCCAAGTGGGCAGGGCTAAATACGAGCAGTACTTC.

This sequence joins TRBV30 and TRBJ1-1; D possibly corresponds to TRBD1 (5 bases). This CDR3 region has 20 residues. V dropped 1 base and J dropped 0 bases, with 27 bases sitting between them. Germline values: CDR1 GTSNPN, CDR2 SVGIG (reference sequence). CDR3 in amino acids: CAWSGGTAKTNFLMNTEAFF. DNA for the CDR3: TGTGCCTGGAGTGGGGGGACGGCGAAAACAAACTTCCTCATGAACACTGAAGCTTTCTTT.

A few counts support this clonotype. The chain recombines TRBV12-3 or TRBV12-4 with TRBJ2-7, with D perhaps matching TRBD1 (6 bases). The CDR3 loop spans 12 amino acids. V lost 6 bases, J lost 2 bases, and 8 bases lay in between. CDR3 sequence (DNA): TGTGCCAGCAGAGGGACAACCTACGAGCAGTACTTC. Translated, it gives CASRGTTYEQYF.

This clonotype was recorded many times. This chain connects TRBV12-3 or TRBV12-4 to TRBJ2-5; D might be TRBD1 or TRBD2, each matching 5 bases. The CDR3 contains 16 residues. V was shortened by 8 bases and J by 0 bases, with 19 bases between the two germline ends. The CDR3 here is CASAKSLGTDQETQYF. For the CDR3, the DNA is TGTGCCAGCGCTAAGTCCCTCGGGACGGACCAAGAGACCCAGTACTTC.

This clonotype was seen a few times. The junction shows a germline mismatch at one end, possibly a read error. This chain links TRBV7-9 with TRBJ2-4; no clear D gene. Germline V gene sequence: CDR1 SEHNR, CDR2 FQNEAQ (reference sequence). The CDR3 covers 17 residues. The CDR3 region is CASSLGDGSIAKNIQYF. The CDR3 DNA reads TGTGCCAGCAGTTTAGGAGACGGCTCTATAGCCAAAAACATTCAGTACTTC. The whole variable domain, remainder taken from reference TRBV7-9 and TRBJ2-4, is DTGVSQNPRHKITKRGQNVTFRCDPISEHNRLYWYRQTLGQGPEFLTYFQNEAQLEKSRLLSDRFSAERPKGSFSTLEIQRTEQGDSAMYLCASSLGDGSIAKNIQYFGAGTRLSVL.

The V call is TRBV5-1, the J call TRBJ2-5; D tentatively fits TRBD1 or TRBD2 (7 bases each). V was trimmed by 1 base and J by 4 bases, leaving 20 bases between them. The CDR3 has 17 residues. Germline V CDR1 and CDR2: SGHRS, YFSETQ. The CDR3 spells CASSLFTMGGGRETQYF. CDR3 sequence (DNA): TGCGCCAGCAGCTTGTTTACGATGGGAGGGGGCAGAGAGACCCAGTACTTC.

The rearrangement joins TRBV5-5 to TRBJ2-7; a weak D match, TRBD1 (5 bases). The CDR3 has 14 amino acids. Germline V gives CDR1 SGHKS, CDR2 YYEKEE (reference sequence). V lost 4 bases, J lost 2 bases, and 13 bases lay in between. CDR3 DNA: TGTGCCAGCAGCCCCCCGGGCAGGGCCTACGAGCAGTACTTC. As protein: CASSPPGRAYEQYF.

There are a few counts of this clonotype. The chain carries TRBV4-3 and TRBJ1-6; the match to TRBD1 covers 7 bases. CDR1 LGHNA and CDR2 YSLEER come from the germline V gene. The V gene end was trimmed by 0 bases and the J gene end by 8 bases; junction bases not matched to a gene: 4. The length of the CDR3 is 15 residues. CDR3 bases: TGCGCCAGCAGCCAAGATGTAGGGGGCTATTCACCCCTCCACTTT. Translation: CASSQDVGGYSPLHF.

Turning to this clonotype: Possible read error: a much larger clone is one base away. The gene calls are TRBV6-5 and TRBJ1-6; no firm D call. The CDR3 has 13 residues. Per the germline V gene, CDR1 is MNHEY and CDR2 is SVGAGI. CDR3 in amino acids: CASGYSGNSPLHF. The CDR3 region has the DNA TGTGCCAGCGGTTACTCGGGGAATTCACCCCTCCACTTT.

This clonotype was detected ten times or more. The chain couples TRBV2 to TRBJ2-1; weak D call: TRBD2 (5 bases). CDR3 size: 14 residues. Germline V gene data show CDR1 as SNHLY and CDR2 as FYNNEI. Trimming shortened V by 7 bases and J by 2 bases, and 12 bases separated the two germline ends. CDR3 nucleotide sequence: TGTGCCAGCATTCGGTTCGGGACCTACAATGAGCAGTTCTTC. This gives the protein CASIRFGTYNEQFF.

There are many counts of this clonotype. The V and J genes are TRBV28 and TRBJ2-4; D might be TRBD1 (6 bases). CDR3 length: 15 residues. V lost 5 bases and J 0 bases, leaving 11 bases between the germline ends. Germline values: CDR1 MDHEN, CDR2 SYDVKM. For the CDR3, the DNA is TGTGCCAGCAGTCCGACAGGTGTAGCCAAAAACATTCAGTACTTC. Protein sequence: CASSPTGVAKNIQYF.

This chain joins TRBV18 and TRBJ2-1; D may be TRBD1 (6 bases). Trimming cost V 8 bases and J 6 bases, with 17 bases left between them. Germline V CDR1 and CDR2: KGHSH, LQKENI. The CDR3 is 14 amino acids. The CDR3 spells CASGRTATGNEQFF. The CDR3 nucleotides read TGTGCCAGCGGCCGGACAGCAACAGGCAATGAGCAGTTCTTC.

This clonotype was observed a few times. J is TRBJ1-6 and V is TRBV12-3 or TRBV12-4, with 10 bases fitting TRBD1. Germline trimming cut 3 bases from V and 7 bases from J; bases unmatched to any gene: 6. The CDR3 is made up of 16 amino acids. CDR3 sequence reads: CASSFWDRGWNSPLHF. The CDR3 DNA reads TGTGCCAGCAGTTTTTGGGACAGGGGTTGGAATTCACCCCTCCACTTT.

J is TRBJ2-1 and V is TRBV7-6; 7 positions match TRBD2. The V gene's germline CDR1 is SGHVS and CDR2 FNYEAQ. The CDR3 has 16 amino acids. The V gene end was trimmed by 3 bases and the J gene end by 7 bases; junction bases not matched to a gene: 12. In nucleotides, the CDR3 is TGTGCCAGCAGCTTTCGAGGGGCGGGAGTGGGAAATGAGCAGTTCTTC. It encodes CASSFRGAGVGNEQFF.

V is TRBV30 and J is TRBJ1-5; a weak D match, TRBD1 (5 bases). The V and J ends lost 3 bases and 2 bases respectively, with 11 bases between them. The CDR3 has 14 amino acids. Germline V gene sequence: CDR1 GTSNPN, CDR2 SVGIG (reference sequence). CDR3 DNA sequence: TGTGCCTGGAGGTCCCCGGGGGGCAATCAGCCCCAGCATTTT. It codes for CAWRSPGGNQPQHF.

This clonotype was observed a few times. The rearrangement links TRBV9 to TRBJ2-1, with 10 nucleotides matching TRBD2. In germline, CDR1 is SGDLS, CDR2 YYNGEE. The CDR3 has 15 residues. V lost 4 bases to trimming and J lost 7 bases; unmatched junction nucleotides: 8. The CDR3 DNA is TGTGCCAGCAGCTTACGACTAGCGGGCGGGAATGAGCAGTTCTTC. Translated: CASSLRLAGGNEQFF.

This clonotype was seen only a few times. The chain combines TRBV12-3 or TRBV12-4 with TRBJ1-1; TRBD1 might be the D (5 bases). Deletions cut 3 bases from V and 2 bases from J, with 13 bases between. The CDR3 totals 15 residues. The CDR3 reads CASSFGYGGNTEAFF. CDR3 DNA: TGTGCCAGCAGTTTCGGTTACGGGGGAAACACTGAAGCTTTCTTT.

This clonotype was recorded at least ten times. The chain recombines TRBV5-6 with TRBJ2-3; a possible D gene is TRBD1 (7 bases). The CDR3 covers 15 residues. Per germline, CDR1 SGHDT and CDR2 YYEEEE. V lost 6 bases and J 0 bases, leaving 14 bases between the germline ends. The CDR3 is CASTQTGTSTDTQYF. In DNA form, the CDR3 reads TGTGCCAGCACCCAGACAGGGACTAGCACAGATACGCAGTATTTT.

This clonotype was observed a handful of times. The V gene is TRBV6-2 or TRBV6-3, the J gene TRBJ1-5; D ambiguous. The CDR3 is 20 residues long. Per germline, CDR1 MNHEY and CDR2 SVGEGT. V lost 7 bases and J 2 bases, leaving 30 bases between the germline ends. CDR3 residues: CASKLRWGVRRRIGNQPQHF. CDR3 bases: TGTGCCAGCAAACTACGCTGGGGAGTCAGGCGCCGGATAGGCAATCAGCCCCAGCATTTT.

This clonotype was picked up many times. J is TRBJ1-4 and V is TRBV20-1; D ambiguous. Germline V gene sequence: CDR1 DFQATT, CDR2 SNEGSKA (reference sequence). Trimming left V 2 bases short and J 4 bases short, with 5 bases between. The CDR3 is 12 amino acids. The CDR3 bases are TGCAGTGCTAGAAGTCGTAATGAAAAACTGTTTTTT. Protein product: CSARSRNEKLFF.